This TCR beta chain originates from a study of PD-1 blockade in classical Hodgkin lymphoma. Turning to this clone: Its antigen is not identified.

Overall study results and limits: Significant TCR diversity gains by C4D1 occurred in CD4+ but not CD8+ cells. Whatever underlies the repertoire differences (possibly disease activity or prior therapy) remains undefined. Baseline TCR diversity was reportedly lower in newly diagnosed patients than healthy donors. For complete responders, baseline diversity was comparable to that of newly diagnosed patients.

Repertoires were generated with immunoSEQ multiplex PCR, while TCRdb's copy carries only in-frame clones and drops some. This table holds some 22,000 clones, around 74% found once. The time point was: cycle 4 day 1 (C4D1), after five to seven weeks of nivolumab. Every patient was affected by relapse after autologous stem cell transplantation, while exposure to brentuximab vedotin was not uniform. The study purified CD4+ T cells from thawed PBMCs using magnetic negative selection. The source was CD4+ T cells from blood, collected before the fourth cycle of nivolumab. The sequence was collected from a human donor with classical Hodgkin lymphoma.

DNA for the CDR3: TGTGCCAGCAGTTTATTTCTACAGGGGACGAACACTGAAGCTTTCTTT. Its protein is CASSLFLQGTNTEAFF. The V call is TRBV6-5, the J call TRBJ1-1; 7 nucleotides match TRBD1. The V segment lost 4 bases and the J segment 1 base; nucleotides outside the gene matches: 9. The CDR3 extends over 16 amino acids. Germline lookup yields CDR1 MNHEY and CDR2 SVGAGI.